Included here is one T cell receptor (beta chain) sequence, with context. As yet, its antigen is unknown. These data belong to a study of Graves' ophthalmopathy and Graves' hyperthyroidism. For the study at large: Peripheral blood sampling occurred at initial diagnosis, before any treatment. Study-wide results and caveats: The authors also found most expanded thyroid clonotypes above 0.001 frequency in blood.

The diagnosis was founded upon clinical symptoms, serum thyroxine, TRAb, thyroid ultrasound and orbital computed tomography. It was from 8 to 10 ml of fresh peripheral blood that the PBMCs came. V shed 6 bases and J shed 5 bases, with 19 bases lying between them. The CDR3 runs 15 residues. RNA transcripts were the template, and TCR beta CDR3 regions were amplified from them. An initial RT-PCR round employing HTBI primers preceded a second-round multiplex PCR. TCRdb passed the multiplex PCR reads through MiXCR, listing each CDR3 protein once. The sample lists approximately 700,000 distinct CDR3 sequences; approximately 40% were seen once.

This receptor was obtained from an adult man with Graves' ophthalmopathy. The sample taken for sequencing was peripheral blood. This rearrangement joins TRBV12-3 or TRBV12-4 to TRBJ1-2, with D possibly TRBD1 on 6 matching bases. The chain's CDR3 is CASSLKQGWPYGYTF. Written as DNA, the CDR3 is TGTGCCAGCAGCCTTAAACAGGGATGGCCTTATGGCTACACCTTC.